Described below is a single T cell receptor (beta chain) sequence and its context. These data are taken from a study of cytomegalovirus exposure and HLA in healthy donors. Donors were ostensibly healthy at sampling, although undocumented immune exposures were probable. Germline CDR1 reads MDHEN; CDR2 reads SYDVKM. V was trimmed by 5 bases and J by 8 bases, leaving 18 bases between them. This CDR3 has 15 residues. The PCR was carried out with 60 Vbeta primers and 13 Jbeta primers. Method: immunoSEQ multiplex PCR; TCRdb's copy keeps in-frame clones and lacks some. Among around 140,000 clones listed, roughly 79% were seen once.

The chain couples TRBV28 to TRBJ1-4; TRBD1 might be the D (6 bases). This receptor was obtained from a woman aged 40 to 50 in good health and CMV-seronegative. Sequenced sample: PBMCs. In DNA, the CDR3 is TGTGCCAGCAGTCCGCCGACAGGAGGATTCGAAAAACTGTTTTTT. This sequence encodes CASSPPTGGFEKLFF.